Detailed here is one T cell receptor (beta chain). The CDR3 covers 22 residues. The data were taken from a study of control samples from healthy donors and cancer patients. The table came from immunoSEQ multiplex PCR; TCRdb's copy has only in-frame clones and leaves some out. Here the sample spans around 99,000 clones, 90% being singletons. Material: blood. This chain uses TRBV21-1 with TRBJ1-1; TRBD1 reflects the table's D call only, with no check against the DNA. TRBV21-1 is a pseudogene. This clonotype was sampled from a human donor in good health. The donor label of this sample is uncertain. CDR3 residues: CASSKIHYGGDNRGRVSTEAFF. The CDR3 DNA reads TGTGCCAGCAGCAAAATCCATTACGGCGGGGATAACAGGGGGCGTGTGAGCACTGAAGCTTTCTTT.